These 5 T cell receptor beta chains were sequenced from one sample in a study of naive and memory T cell subsets. An equimolar mix of two oligonucleotides served as the beta constant-region primer for TRBC1 and TRBC2. TCRdb reprocessed the UMI-ligation and nested PCR reads via MiXCR and lists one record per CDR3 protein. In the table there are some 85,000 distinct CDR3 sequences, about 12% of which are singletons. The sample taken for sequencing was central memory CD4+ T cells from blood. These TCRs come from a human donor in good health.

The chain combines TRBV4-1 with TRBJ2-2; D might be TRBD1 (5 bases). The length of the CDR3 is 16 residues. CDR1 and CDR2 (germline): MGHRA, YSYEKL. V was shortened by 4 bases and J by 0 bases, with 12 bases between the two germline ends. The CDR3 DNA reads TGCGCCAGCAGCCCCCGTCAGGACACGAACACCGGGGAGCTGTTTTTT. This sequence encodes CASSPRQDTNTGELFF.

This clonotype was seen a handful of times. This chain links TRBV20-1 with TRBJ2-3; 8 bases align to TRBD2. Germline V gives CDR1 DFQATT, CDR2 SNEGSKA (reference sequence). This CDR3 has 15 residues. V shed 3 bases, J shed 1 base, and the junction held 6 bases outside the gene matches. The CDR3 sequence is CSASRREGGTDTQYF. The CDR3 DNA reads TGCAGTGCTAGTCGCCGGGAGGGGGGCACAGATACGCAGTATTTT.

The V gene is TRBV5-5, the J gene TRBJ2-7, with D uncertain. The germline gives CDR1 SGHKS, CDR2 YYEKEE (reference sequence). The CDR3 covers 12 residues. The germline V and J ends were trimmed by 0 bases and 6 bases, with 7 bases remaining between them. This CDR3 is CASSLVSSEQYF. CDR3 bases: TGTGCCAGCAGCTTGGTCTCGAGCGAGCAGTACTTC.

The rearrangement links TRBV29-1 to TRBJ2-7, with D possibly TRBD1 on 5 matching bases. Germline V gives CDR1 SQVTM, CDR2 ANQGSEA. The ends were cut back, 7 bases at V and 2 bases at J, with 12 bases in the middle. The CDR3 consists of 12 residues. CDR3 in amino acids: CSARVQTYEQYF. The CDR3 nucleotides read TGCAGCGCCAGGGTTCAAACCTACGAGCAGTACTTC.

The J gene is TRBJ1-2, the V gene TRBV14; D unresolved. Germline assignment: CDR1 SGHDN and CDR2 FVKESK. Deletions cut 0 bases from V and 3 bases from J, with 8 bases between. The CDR3 is 14 amino acids. CDR3 protein: CASSQETSHYGYTF. The CDR3, as DNA: TGTGCCAGCAGCCAAGAGACTAGCCACTATGGCTACACCTTC.